The sample holds one count of the clone carrying this TCR beta chain. Its matching antigen is unknown. Amplification used 60 Vbeta primers and 13 Jbeta primers. Authors' data handling: Roughly 11 million shared chains were among the roughly 80 million unique TCR beta chains that a later analysis counted. Only in-frame clones appear in the TCRdb table, and some are missing; sequencing was by immunoSEQ multiplex PCR. Clonal size and the V and J genes are those of that table, whereas D and trimming came from the DNA. The sample holds roughly 140,000 clones; roughly three quarters are singletons and the top ten take about 3.9%. These data belong to a study of cytomegalovirus exposure and HLA in healthy donors. Study outcomes and limitations: Accurate predictions that matched the HLA-A and HLA-B alleles of most subjects were reportedly made from TCR beta sequences. A later analysis showed that HLA-associated TCR beta chains had undergone more clonal expansion than equally common others. In a later analysis, V- and J-gene trimming of beta chains associated with a DCLRE1C missense variant, replicated independently.

The receptor was isolated from a man younger than 35 in good health and CMV-seronegative. Sequencing was performed on PBMCs.

This CDR3 reads CASSLDQGRKFF. In nucleotides, the CDR3 is TGTGCCAGCAGCTTAGATCAGGGGCGGAAGTTCTTC. The chain combines TRBV7-6 with TRBJ2-1, with TRBD1 as a possible D gene (6 bases). Germline V gives CDR1 SGHVS, CDR2 FNYEAQ. The CDR3 is 12 residues long. The V and J ends lost 1 base and 14 bases respectively, with 12 bases between them. The full variable domain, in which reference TRBV7-6 and TRBJ2-1 provide the parts outside the CDR3, is GAGVSQSPRYKVTKRGQDVALRCDPISGHVSLYWYRQALGQGPEFLTYFNYEAQQDKSGLPNDRFSAERPEGSISTLTIQRTEQRDSAMYRCASSLDQGRKFFGPGTRLTVL.